Each of the 7 T cell receptor beta chains below was sequenced from the same sample in a study of CD8+CD57+ T cells in acquired aplastic anemia. TCR beta VDJ and CDR3 profiles were obtained from a genomic DNA template. Using its own MiXCR run on the reads, TCRdb lists one record per CDR3 protein. Counted here are approximately 260,000 distinct CDR3 sequences, around 82% occurring once; the ten biggest clones make up roughly two fifths. The authors sequenced patients whose flow cytometry had shown CD8+CD57+ cell expansion. The sample consisted of sorted CD4+, CD8+, or CD8+CD57+ T cells (not recorded which) from PBMCs. These TCRs come from a human donor with aplastic anemia.

This clonotype was picked up a small number of times. This CDR3 fails to terminate in the conserved phenylalanine or tryptophan, so it likely reflects a read error. No DNA is shown, since the ends of the CDR3 on it are uncertain; the CDR3 is the one TCRdb lists. The chain uses TRBV9 and TRBJ1-2; the table calls TRBD1, which could not be checked here. Germline V CDR1 and CDR2: SGDLS, YYNGEE. The CDR3 spans 13 residues, counting both ends. CDR3: CASSEGGTGGNTV.

Notes on this clonotype: A junction end diverges from the germline sequence, so it may reflect a read error. The chain combines TRBV9 with TRBJ2-7, with D possibly matching TRBD1 (6 bases). Germline CDR1 is SGDLS and CDR2 is YYNGEE. CDR3 length equals 14 residues. CDR3 nucleotide sequence: TGTGCCAGCAGTGATGAACAGGGTAACTACGAGCAGCACTTC. Protein: CASSDEQGNYEQHF. Drawing the rest from reference TRBV9 and TRBJ2-7, the complete variable domain is DSGVTQTPKHLITATGQRVTLRCSPRSGDLSVYWYQQSLDQGLQFLIQYYNGEERAKGNILERFSAQQFPDLHSELNLSSLELGDSALYFCASSDEQGNYEQHFGPGTRLTVT.

This chain uses TRBV7-9 with TRBJ1-5; D is uncertain. This CDR3 is 14 amino acids long. V was cut by 6 bases and J by 13 bases, with 22 bases left in between. The germline V gene encodes CDR1 SEHNR and CDR2 FQNEAQ (reference sequence). The CDR3 spells CASSESYSKETQHF. CDR3 nucleotides: TGTGCCAGCAGTGAGTCGTATAGCAAAGAGACGCAGCATTTT.

The chain joins TRBV2 to TRBJ1-5; D ambiguous. This CDR3 is built from 17 residues. The V gene's germline CDR1 is SNHLY and CDR2 FYNNEI. The V gene lost 6 bases and the J gene lost 16 bases, with 34 bases spanning the gap. The CDR3 DNA is TGTGCCAGCAGCTTGGAGAGAGGGCCAGATAGCAATCATTTTCACCATTTT. Its translation is CASSLERGPDSNHFHHF.

V and J are TRBV19 and TRBJ2-3, with 8 bases that match TRBD2. J gave up 6 bases and V 9 bases, and 14 bases lay outside the gene matches. Germline-derived CDR1 and CDR2 are LNHDA and SQIVND (reference sequence). CDR3 length equals 15 residues. As DNA, the CDR3 is TGTGCCAGCAGTTGGACGGGGGGGGCCACCGATACGCAGTATTTT. It encodes CASSWTGGATDTQYF.

The chain couples TRBV2 to TRBJ2-7; D is possibly TRBD2 (6 bases). This CDR3 is built from 14 residues. The germline CDR1 and CDR2 sequences are SNHLY and FYNNEI. V lost 6 bases and J 8 bases, leaving 20 bases between the germline ends. Here the CDR3 reads CASRDGGLDTQQYF. CDR3 nucleotide sequence: TGTGCCAGCAGGGACGGGGGTTTAGATACGCAGCAGTACTTC.

The chain is built from TRBV15 and TRBJ1-5, with unresolved D. From germline, CDR1 is LNHNV and CDR2 YYDKDF (reference sequence). V dropped 0 bases and J dropped 3 bases, with 15 bases sitting between them. The CDR3 is made up of 17 amino acids. CDR3 DNA: TGTGCCACCAGCAGAGATCCCCCCCGAATGAACAATCAGCCCCAGCATTTT. It is translated as CATSRDPPRMNNQPQHF.